These 21 T cell receptor beta chains were all obtained from the same sample, sequenced in a study of blood T cell repertoires in COVID-19. Some clones are missing from TCRdb's copy, which holds only in-frame ones; the method was immunoSEQ multiplex PCR. The repertoire holds around 220,000 clones, with 75% to 90% as singletons. Sequenced sample: PBMCs or T cells enriched from blood (not recorded which). The receptors derive from a woman aged 25 to 39 with acute COVID-19.

The genes are TRBV25-1 and TRBJ2-7, with D perhaps TRBD2 (6 bases). The germline V and J ends were trimmed by 4 bases and 7 bases, with 14 bases remaining between them. CDR3 length equals 13 residues. CDR1 MGHDK and CDR2 SYGVNS come from the germline V gene. Here the CDR3 reads CASSGWDGGEQYF. CDR3 coding DNA: TGTGCCAGCAGTGGCTGGGATGGAGGGGAGCAGTACTTC.

J is TRBJ2-3 and V is TRBV4-3; D not certain. The germline gives CDR1 LGHNA, CDR2 YSLEER. The V gene lost 0 bases and the J gene lost 1 base, with 8 bases spanning the gap. The length of the CDR3 is 15 residues. The chain's CDR3 is CASSQEGARTDTQYF. CDR3 nucleotide sequence: TGCGCCAGCAGCCAAGAGGGCGCACGCACAGATACGCAGTATTTT.

V gene TRBV19 combines with J gene TRBJ1-5; no definite D call. Looked up from germline, CDR1 is LNHDA and CDR2 is SQIVND (reference sequence). The CDR3 consists of 13 residues. Trimming cost V 10 bases and J 0 bases, with 10 bases left between them. The CDR3 coding sequence is TGTGCCACCTCACAAGATAGCAATCAGCCCCAGCATTTT. This gives the protein CATSQDSNQPQHF.

The chain is built from TRBV2 and TRBJ2-7, with 13 bases aligning to TRBD2. CDR3 length equals 16 residues. The germline V gene has CDR1 SNHLY and CDR2 FYNNEI. With 4 bases clipped from V and 5 bases from J, the junction kept 8 bases outside the gene matches. The CDR3 bases are TGTGCCAGCAGTGGGACTAGCGGGGGCCCCATCCACGAGCAGTACTTC. Its protein product is CASSGTSGGPIHEQYF.

The chain has TRBV19 and TRBJ1-2; possible D gene TRBD1, 5 bases. CDR3 length: 13 amino acids. In germline, CDR1 is LNHDA, CDR2 SQIVND (reference sequence). Trimming left V 5 bases short and J 4 bases short, with 11 bases between. The CDR3 DNA reads as TGTGCCAGTAGTTCCTCTAGGGGCTATGGCTACACCTTC. This sequence encodes CASSSSRGYGYTF.

This chain connects TRBV28 to TRBJ1-2, with 8 positions matching TRBD1. CDR3 length: 16 residues. Germline V gene lookup returns CDR1 MDHEN and CDR2 SYDVKM. V lost 5 bases, J lost 2 bases, and 10 bases stayed unmatched. In nucleotides, the CDR3 is TGTGCCAGCAGTACCGCCGGGACAGGAAAAAACTATGGCTACACCTTC. Translation: CASSTAGTGKNYGYTF.

As concerns this clone: At one end the junction does not follow the germline gene, possibly because of a read error. The chain has TRBV7-2 and TRBJ1-5; D is unclear. CDR1 is SGHTA, CDR2 FQGNSA, per germline. CDR3 length: 13 amino acids. The CDR3 here is CASSFRSDQPQHF. The CDR3 DNA is TGTGCCAGCAGCTTTCGTAGCGATCAGCCCCAGCATTTT.

The genes are TRBV3-1 (or the pseudogene TRBV3-2) and TRBJ1-5; D is unclear. This CDR3 region has 14 residues. Germline lookup yields CDR1 LGHDT and CDR2 YNNKEL (reference sequence). The V end was cut by 11 bases, the J end by 5 bases, with 19 bases between. CDR3 protein: CAPAQPRRDQPQHF. DNA of the CDR3: TGTGCCCCGGCGCAGCCCCGGAGGGATCAGCCCCAGCATTTT.

V and J are TRBV5-1 and TRBJ2-3; D perhaps matches TRBD2 (7 bases). CDR3 length: 14 residues. Trimming took off 3 bases at V and 6 bases at J, with 14 bases between the two ends. CDR1 and CDR2 from the germline V gene are SGHRS and YFSETQ. CDR3 in DNA: TGCGCCAGCAGCTCCAGGGGAGGGCCCGATACGCAGTATTTT. Its protein is CASSSRGGPDTQYF.

This clone was seen more than once but under ten times. Other DNA sequences in this specimen translate into the identical CDR3. The chain links TRBV18 to TRBJ2-2; D call uncertain. This CDR3 is built from 14 residues. Trimming removed 2 bases from V and 1 base from J, with 5 bases in between. CDR1 KGHSH and CDR2 LQKENI come from the germline V gene. CDR3 amino acids: CASSPGLNTGELFF. In nucleotides, the CDR3 is TGTGCCAGCTCACCAGGGCTGAACACCGGGGAGCTGTTTTTT.

The chain recombines TRBV15 with TRBJ1-5; D is perhaps TRBD1 (5 bases). The CDR3 runs to 16 residues. Germline V lookup: CDR1 LNHNV, CDR2 YYDKDF (reference sequence). Between the trimmed V and J ends, which lost 4 bases and 2 bases, there was a span of 15 bases. CDR3 coding DNA: TGTGCCACCAGCACCAGACACAAAGGGGGCAATCAGCCCCAGCATTTT. It specifies CATSTRHKGGNQPQHF. Drawing the rest from reference TRBV15 and TRBJ1-5, the complete variable domain is DAMVIQNPRYQVTQFGKPVTLSCSQTLNHNVMYWYQQKSSQAPKLLFHYYDKDFNNEADTPDNFQSRRPNTSFCFLDIRSPGLGDTAMYLCATSTRHKGGNQPQHFGDGTRLSIL.

The chain employs TRBV18 and TRBJ1-2; 11 bases match TRBD1. V gave up 1 base and J gave up 10 bases; unmatched junction bases: 5. The CDR3 consists of 14 residues. Germline CDR1 KGHSH, CDR2 LQKENI. The CDR3 nucleotides are TGTGCCAGCTCACCACGCAGGGGACAGGGGGTCTACACCTTC. This gives the protein CASSPRRGQGVYTF.

V gene TRBV28 combines with J gene TRBJ1-3; D gene uncertain. The germline gives CDR1 MDHEN, CDR2 SYDVKM. The CDR3 length is 15 residues. V was trimmed by 2 bases and J by 0 bases, leaving 8 bases between them. CDR3 loop: CASSLGQVSGNTIYF. The CDR3 coding sequence is TGTGCCAGCAGTTTAGGGCAGGTCTCTGGAAACACCATATATTTT.

V and J are TRBV29-1 and TRBJ2-1, with 14 bases aligning to TRBD2. The CDR3 is made up of 19 amino acids. Germline CDR1 SQVTM, CDR2 ANQGSEA. The J segment lost 0 bases and the V segment lost 2 bases, leaving 9 bases of the junction unmatched. CDR3 protein: CSVETVTSGRAPSYNEQFF. CDR3 in DNA: TGCAGCGTTGAAACTGTGACTAGCGGGAGGGCCCCCTCCTACAATGAGCAGTTCTTC.

The V and J genes are TRBV14 and TRBJ2-2, with D unresolved. The V and J ends lost 4 bases and 8 bases respectively, with 11 bases between them. The CDR3 has 13 residues. Per the germline V gene, CDR1 is SGHDN and CDR2 is FVKESK. The CDR3 nucleotides read TGTGCCAGCAGCCTACAATCCCAGGGGGAGCTGTTTTTT. Translating it yields CASSLQSQGELFF.

This clone was picked up one time. An end of the junction differs from the germline gene, which may be a read error. The chain joins TRBV5-8 to TRBJ2-3, with D possibly matching TRBD1 (6 bases). The CDR3 is 15 amino acids. Germline lookup yields CDR1 SGHTS and CDR2 YDEGEE. CDR3 sequence (DNA): TGTGCCAGCAGATTGGACAGCTTAAGCACAGATACGCAGTATTTT. Encoded protein: CASRLDSLSTDTQYF.

This sequence joins TRBV7-2 and TRBJ2-7, with D possibly being TRBD1 (6 bases). Looked up from germline, CDR1 is SGHTA and CDR2 is FQGNSA. V lost 6 bases and J lost 5, with 14 bases in between. The CDR3 loop spans 13 amino acids. The CDR3 nucleotides read TGTGCCAGCAGAAAGAGCAGGGGTCACGAGCAGTACTTC. This translates into CASRKSRGHEQYF.

This chain uses TRBV6-5 with TRBJ1-2, with TRBD1 identical over 7 bases. J was trimmed by 4 bases and V by 6 bases; bases with no gene match: 8. Per the germline V gene, CDR1 is MNHEY and CDR2 is SVGAGI. CDR3 length equals 14 residues. The CDR3 protein is CASRFQGQIYGYTF. In nucleotides, the CDR3 is TGTGCCAGCAGATTTCAGGGACAGATCTATGGCTACACCTTC.

The chain is built from TRBV11-2 and TRBJ2-7, with TRBD1 matching over 8 bases. Germline V gene sequence: CDR1 SGHAT, CDR2 FQNNGV. V shed 3 bases and J 3 bases; nucleotides not matched to a gene: 7. This CDR3 region has 15 residues. The CDR3 here is CASSFVDRAGYEQYF. In DNA form, the CDR3 reads TGTGCCAGCAGCTTCGTGGACAGGGCCGGCTACGAGCAGTACTTC.

The chain uses TRBV5-6 and TRBJ1-2; D is uncertain. V lost 0 bases and J 4 bases, leaving 10 bases between the germline ends. The CDR3 totals 14 residues. CDR1 and CDR2 (germline): SGHDT, YYEEEE. CDR3 nucleotides: TGTGCCAGCAGCTTGGGAAGGCGGATCTATGGCTACACCTTC. Residues: CASSLGRRIYGYTF.

This chain connects TRBV20-1 to TRBJ2-1; weak D call: TRBD2 (6 bases). The CDR3 contains 15 residues. V was pared by 3 bases and J by 5 bases, with 17 bases between. CDR1 is DFQATT and CDR2 is SNEGSKA in the germline V gene (reference sequence). The CDR3 nucleotides read TGCAGTGCTAGTAAAAACGGGAGATTAGACAATGAGCAGTTCTTC. Protein product: CSASKNGRLDNEQFF.